A single sample gave rise to the 23 T cell receptor beta chains below, sequenced in a study of shared clonotypes between healthy human individuals (dated by TCRdb to between 2020 and 2021). Library preparation used the immunoSEQ multiplex PCR assay. Sourced from immuneACCESS, this table was stored by TCRdb with only in-frame sequences that have V and J called. A share of the clones is absent; for the studies checked, an unresolved V gene accounts for under half, and the remainder has no known explanation. A total of 2 million to 3 million clones appear in this sample, over 85% of them only once. The leading ten clones occupy 0.36% of the sample. The source material was naive CD4+ T cells from PBMCs. The cell subset or site label here, explained by the study, means: CD45RA+ positively selected. Source of these receptors: a man younger than 30 in good health. Some clones in this sample may be carry-over from other donors' samples.

The V and J genes are TRBV7-3 and TRBJ2-1; D possibly corresponds to TRBD2 (6 bases). The CDR3 length is 14 residues. The germline V and J ends were trimmed by 4 bases and 4 bases, with 11 bases remaining between them. Germline loops: CDR1 SGHTA, CDR2 FQGTGA. The CDR3 region has the DNA TGTGCCAGCAGCTACTTAGCGGAATACAATGAGCAGTTCTTC. As protein: CASSYLAEYNEQFF. Drawing the rest from reference TRBV7-3 and TRBJ2-1, the complete variable domain is GAGVSQTPSNKVTEKGKYVELRCDPISGHTALYWYRQSLGQGPEFLIYFQGTGAADDSGLPNDRFFAVRPEGSVSTLKIQRTERGDSAVYLCASSYLAEYNEQFFGPGTRLTVL.

The genes are TRBV5-4 and TRBJ2-7; no firm D call. The V gene lost 4 bases and the J gene lost 6 bases, with 5 bases spanning the gap. Germline CDR1 SGHNT, CDR2 YYREEE (reference sequence). The CDR3 covers 10 residues. This CDR3 is CASSPSEQYF. CDR3 in DNA: TGTGCCAGCAGCCCCTCCGAGCAGTACTTC.

A single count supports this clone. The chain uses TRBV13 and TRBJ2-1, with D perhaps matching TRBD2 (6 bases). The CDR3 runs to 16 residues. V lost 0 bases, J lost 0 bases, and 9 bases lay in between. Germline CDR1 is PRHDT and CDR2 is FYEKMQ (reference sequence). CDR3 DNA: TGTGCCAGCAGCTTAGGCCGCGGGGTCTCCTACAATGAGCAGTTCTTC. It yields the protein CASSLGRGVSYNEQFF.

The chain joins TRBV5-1 to TRBJ2-1; weak D call: TRBD2 (5 bases). The CDR3 consists of 15 residues. V was clipped by 0 bases and J by 5 bases, with 12 bases between them. Germline assignment: CDR1 SGHRS and CDR2 YFSETQ. The CDR3, as DNA: TGCGCCAGCAGCTTGGTGACTACCTTCAACAATGAGCAGTTCTTC. This codes for CASSLVTTFNNEQFF.

Concerning this clone itself: This sample also contains other DNA sequences that code for the same CDR3. This chain joins TRBV5-4 and TRBJ2-7; D not resolved. This CDR3 contains 13 residues. Germline CDR1 reads SGHNT; CDR2 reads YYREEE (reference sequence). The germline V and J ends were trimmed by 0 bases and 3 bases, with 7 bases remaining between them. CDR3 nucleotides: TGTGCCAGCAGCTTGGGTCAGAGCTACGAGCAGTACTTC. Translated: CASSLGQSYEQYF.

The J gene is TRBJ1-2, the V gene TRBV28; 7 bases agree with TRBD1. This CDR3 is built from 13 residues. The V gene end was trimmed by 4 bases and the J gene end by 8 bases; junction bases not matched to a gene: 7. Looked up from germline, CDR1 is MDHEN and CDR2 is SYDVKM. For the CDR3, the DNA is TGTGCCAGCAGTTCGGGACAGACGGGGGGCTACACCTTC. Its translation: CASSSGQTGGYTF.

The chain uses TRBV15 and TRBJ2-1, with TRBD1 as a possible D gene (6 bases). Trimming left V 5 bases short and J 4 bases short, with 15 bases between. The CDR3 length is 15 residues. Germline CDR1 is LNHNV and CDR2 is YYDKDF (reference sequence). The chain's CDR3 is CATSSPGQKYNEQFF. As DNA, the CDR3 is TGTGCCACCAGCTCCCCGGGACAAAAGTACAATGAGCAGTTCTTC. The full variable domain, in which reference TRBV15 and TRBJ2-1 provide the parts outside the CDR3, is DAMVIQNPRYQVTQFGKPVTLSCSQTLNHNVMYWYQQKSSQAPKLLFHYYDKDFNNEADTPDNFQSRRPNTSFCFLDIRSPGLGDTAMYLCATSSPGQKYNEQFFGPGTRLTVL.

The chain joins TRBV10-3 to TRBJ2-3; TRBD2 matches at 12 bases. CDR3 length equals 17 residues. In germline, CDR1 is ENHRY, CDR2 SYGVKD. The J segment lost 6 bases and the V segment lost 6 bases, leaving 13 bases of the junction unmatched. The CDR3 DNA reads TGTGCCATCAGGGGATCTAGCGGGAGGGCCGAGGGGGATACGCAGTATTTT. Amino acid sequence: CAIRGSSGRAEGDTQYF.

This chain joins TRBV7-3 and TRBJ2-2; no clear D. The CDR3 has 14 amino acids. Germline CDR1 and CDR2: SGHTA and FQGTGA. V gave up 5 bases and J gave up 4 bases, with 11 bases separating them. Here the CDR3 DNA reads TGTGCCAGCAGCCCCGTAGGTCCCACCGGGGAGCTGTTTTTT. Translated: CASSPVGPTGELFF.

This chain connects TRBV29-1 to TRBJ2-1, with D perhaps TRBD2 (6 bases). The CDR3 extends over 14 amino acids. Trimming removed 8 bases at V and 6 bases at J, with 20 bases between. Germline loops: CDR1 SQVTM, CDR2 ANQGSEA. The CDR3 reads CSTWGGGRSNEQFF. The CDR3, as DNA: TGCAGCACTTGGGGAGGTGGTAGATCCAATGAGCAGTTCTTC.

With regard to this clone: The same CDR3 also results from other DNA sequences found in this sample. The gene calls are TRBV6-5 and TRBJ2-5; D remains unclear. CDR1 and CDR2 from the germline V gene are MNHEY and SVGAGI. CDR3 length: 11 amino acids. Trimming stripped 1 base from V and 5 bases from J, with 2 bases between. The CDR3, as DNA: TGTGCCAGCAGTTACTTCGAGACCCAGTACTTC. Translated: CASSYFETQYF.

This chain links TRBV7-9 with TRBJ2-7; D is possibly TRBD1 or TRBD2 (6 bases each). The CDR3 has 15 amino acids. V lost 6 bases to trimming and J lost 0 bases, with 15 bases between them. Germline V lookup: CDR1 SEHNR, CDR2 FQNEAQ (reference sequence). CDR3 sequence (DNA): TGTGCCAGCAGTTCCTCGGGGGCCCCCTCCTACGAGCAGTACTTC. Protein sequence: CASSSSGAPSYEQYF.

This clone appeared a single time. The chain links TRBV28 to TRBJ1-5; TRBD1 matches 8 bases. This CDR3 has 14 amino acids. Looked up from germline, CDR1 is MDHEN and CDR2 is SYDVKM. V shed 8 bases, J shed 3 bases, and the junction held 6 bases outside the gene matches. CDR3 DNA sequence: TGTGCCAGCGTGGACAGGGTCTACAATCAGCCCCAGCATTTT. This translates into CASVDRVYNQPQHF. Variable domain in full (rest from reference TRBV28 and TRBJ1-5): DVKVTQSSRYLVKRTGEKVFLECVQDMDHENMFWYRQDPGLGLRLIYFSYDVKMKEKGDIPEGYSVSREKKERFSLILESASTNQTSMYLCASVDRVYNQPQHFGDGTRLSIL.

This clone was observed once. Other DNA sequences within the sample encode an identical CDR3. V and J are TRBV7-3 and TRBJ2-7; TRBD2 matches at 14 bases. Germline-derived CDR1 and CDR2 are SGHTA and FQGTGA. J gave up 6 bases and V 3 bases, and 4 bases lay outside the gene matches. The CDR3 consists of 15 residues. The CDR3 is CASSLGLAGAGEQYF. The CDR3 DNA reads as TGTGCCAGCAGCTTGGGACTAGCGGGAGCGGGCGAGCAGTACTTC.

This clone appeared once. The chain carries TRBV4-3 and TRBJ2-2; perhaps TRBD1 as D (6 bases). The CDR3 is 14 residues long. CDR1 is LGHNA, CDR2 YSLEER, per germline. V lost 4 bases, J lost 6 bases, and 12 bases lay in between. The CDR3 DNA reads as TGCGCCAGCAGCCTGTACAGGGCGGCCGGGGAGCTGTTTTTT. This encodes CASSLYRAAGELFF.

This clone was seen just once. The chain links TRBV7-3 to TRBJ2-1; TRBD2 matches 13 bases. Germline values: CDR1 SGHTA, CDR2 FQGTGA. Trimming at V came to 4 bases and at J to 10 bases, leaving 7 bases not matched to a gene. The CDR3 runs to 15 residues. The CDR3: CASSSGTSGTREQFF. The CDR3 bases are TGTGCCAGCAGCTCCGGGACTAGCGGGACGAGGGAGCAGTTCTTC.

This chain joins TRBV6-1 and TRBJ2-3, with 7 nucleotides matching TRBD2. This CDR3 region has 15 residues. Germline V gene sequence: CDR1 MNHNS, CDR2 SASEGT. Losses at the gene ends were 7 bases for V and 0 bases for J; bases not matched to a gene: 7. Here the CDR3 DNA reads TGTGCCAGCACTGAGGGAGGGTCTAGCACAGATACGCAGTATTTT. Translating gives CASTEGGSSTDTQYF.

This chain uses TRBV6-1 with TRBJ1-1; TRBD1 aligns across 9 bases. Germline loops: CDR1 MNHNS, CDR2 SASEGT. J lost 1 base, V lost 4 bases, and 4 bases had no gene match. The CDR3 has 15 amino acids. The DNA for the CDR3 is TGTGCCAGCAGTGGAGGACAGGGGTGGAACACTGAAGCTTTCTTT. Protein: CASSGGQGWNTEAFF.

V usage is TRBV18 and J usage is TRBJ1-4; a possible D gene is TRBD1 (6 bases). The CDR3 is 14 residues long. The V end lost 6 bases, the J end lost 2 bases, and 10 bases lay between the germline ends. Germline assignment: CDR1 KGHSH and CDR2 LQKENI. CDR3 DNA sequence: TGTGCCAGCTCGCGGGACACTACTAATGAAAAACTGTTTTTT. Translated: CASSRDTTNEKLFF.

The J gene is TRBJ2-1, the V gene TRBV7-9; 9 positions agree with TRBD2. The V and J ends lost 5 bases and 3 bases, in that order; junction bases with no gene match: 5. This CDR3 contains 15 residues. CDR1 is SEHNR and CDR2 is FQNEAQ in the germline V gene (reference sequence). CDR3 nucleotides: TGTGCCAGCAGCCGACTAGCGGACATCTACAATGAGCAGTTCTTC. Amino acid sequence: CASSRLADIYNEQFF.

The V and J genes are TRBV28 and TRBJ2-7; the match to TRBD1 covers 7 bases. V lost 7 bases, J lost 4 bases, and 10 bases stayed unmatched. Germline loops: CDR1 MDHEN, CDR2 SYDVKM. CDR3 length equals 14 residues. The CDR3 DNA is TGTGCCAGCACCAAATCGGGACAGCCTTACGAGCAGTACTTC. The encoded protein is CASTKSGQPYEQYF.

As to this clone: Additional DNA sequences in this sample encode the identical CDR3. This chain links TRBV28 with TRBJ2-5; D remains unclear. V lost 8 bases, J lost 5 bases, and 6 bases lay in between. From germline, CDR1 is MDHEN and CDR2 SYDVKM. This CDR3 contains 10 residues. This chain's CDR3 is CASSRETQYF. Written as DNA, the CDR3 is TGTGCCAGCTCCCGGGAGACCCAGTACTTC.

The chain joins TRBV29-1 to TRBJ2-3, with D perhaps given as TRBD1 or TRBD2 (5 bases each). Germline CDR1 reads SQVTM; CDR2 reads ANQGSEA. The V end was cut by 5 bases, the J end by 3 bases, with 15 bases between. The CDR3 runs 14 residues. The CDR3 is CSVSPGLRTDTQYF. In DNA, the CDR3 is TGCAGCGTTAGTCCGGGGCTGCGAACAGATACGCAGTATTTT.